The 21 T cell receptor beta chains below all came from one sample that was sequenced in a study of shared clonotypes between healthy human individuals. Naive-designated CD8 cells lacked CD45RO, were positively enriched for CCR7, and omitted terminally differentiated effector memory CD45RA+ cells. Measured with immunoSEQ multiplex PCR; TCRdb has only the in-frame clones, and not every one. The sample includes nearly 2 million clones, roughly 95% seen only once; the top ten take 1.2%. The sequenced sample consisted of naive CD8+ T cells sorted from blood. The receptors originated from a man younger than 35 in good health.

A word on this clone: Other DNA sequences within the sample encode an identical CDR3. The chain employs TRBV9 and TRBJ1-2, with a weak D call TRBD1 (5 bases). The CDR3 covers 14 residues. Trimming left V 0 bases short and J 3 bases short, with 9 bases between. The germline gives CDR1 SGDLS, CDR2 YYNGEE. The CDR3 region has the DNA TGTGCCAGCAGCGTAGGTGGGGCGGACTATGGCTACACCTTC. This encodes CASSVGGADYGYTF. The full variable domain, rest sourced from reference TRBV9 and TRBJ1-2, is DSGVTQTPKHLITATGQRVTLRCSPRSGDLSVYWYQQSLDQGLQFLIQYYNGEERAKGNILERFSAQQFPDLHSELNLSSLELGDSALYFCASSVGGADYGYTFGSGTRLTVV.

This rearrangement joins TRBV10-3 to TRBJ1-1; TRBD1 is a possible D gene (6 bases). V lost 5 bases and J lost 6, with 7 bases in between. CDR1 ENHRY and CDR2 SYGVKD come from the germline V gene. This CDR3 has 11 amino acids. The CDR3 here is CAISPGAEAFF. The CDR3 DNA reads TGTGCCATCAGTCCAGGGGCTGAAGCTTTCTTT.

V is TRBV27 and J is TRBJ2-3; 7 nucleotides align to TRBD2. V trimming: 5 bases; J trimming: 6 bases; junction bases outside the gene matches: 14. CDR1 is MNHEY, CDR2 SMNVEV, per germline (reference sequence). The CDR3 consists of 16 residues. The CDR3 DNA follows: TGTGCCAGCAGTCCATCAAGCGGGGAGAAAGGGGATACGCAGTATTTT. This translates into CASSPSSGEKGDTQYF.

Written as DNA, the CDR3 is TGTGCCAGCAGTTGGTTGGGAGCTAACTATGGCTACACCTTC. Protein product: CASSWLGANYGYTF. This chain links TRBV2 with TRBJ1-2; no clear D gene. V was shortened by 5 bases and J by 0 bases, with 10 bases between the two germline ends. The CDR3 covers 14 residues. Germline CDR1 is SNHLY and CDR2 is FYNNEI. The full variable domain, in which reference TRBV2 and TRBJ1-2 provide the parts outside the CDR3, is EPEVTQTPSHQVTQMGQEVILRCVPISNHLYFYWYRQILGQKVEFLVSFYNNEISEKSEIFDDQFSVERPDGSNFTLKIRSTKLEDSAMYFCASSWLGANYGYTFGSGTRLTVV.

CDR3 in DNA: TGTGCCAGCAGCTTACTGGGCAGGGGCTCCTACGAGCAGTACTTC. It codes for CASSLLGRGSYEQYF. This sequence joins TRBV7-2 and TRBJ2-7, with D tentatively TRBD1 (6 bases). Germline loops: CDR1 SGHTA, CDR2 FQGNSA. Trimming removed 2 bases from V and 0 bases from J, with 11 bases in between. The CDR3 covers 15 residues.

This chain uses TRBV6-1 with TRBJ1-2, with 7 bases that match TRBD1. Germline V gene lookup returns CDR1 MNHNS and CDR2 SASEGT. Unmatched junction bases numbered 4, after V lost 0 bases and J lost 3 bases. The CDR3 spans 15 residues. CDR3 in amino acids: CASSEARDSYYGYTF. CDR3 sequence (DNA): TGTGCCAGCAGTGAAGCCAGGGACAGTTACTATGGCTACACCTTC.

CDR3 loop: CASSPPGTEGYMNTEAFF. The CDR3 bases are TGCGCCAGCAGCCCCCCCGGGACAGAGGGCTACATGAACACTGAAGCTTTCTTT. The J gene is TRBJ1-1, the V gene TRBV4-1; TRBD1 agrees at 7 bases. CDR3 length: 18 residues. Germline-derived CDR1 and CDR2 are MGHRA and YSYEKL. The trim removed 4 bases at V and 0 bases at J, leaving 14 bases unmatched.

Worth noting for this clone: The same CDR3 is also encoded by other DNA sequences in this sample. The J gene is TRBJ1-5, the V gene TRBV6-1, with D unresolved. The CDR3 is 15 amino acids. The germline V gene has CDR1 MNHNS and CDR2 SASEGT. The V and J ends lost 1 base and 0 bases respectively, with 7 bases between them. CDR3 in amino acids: CASSEGLYSNQPQHF. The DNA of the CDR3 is TGTGCCAGCAGTGAAGGCCTCTATAGCAATCAGCCCCAGCATTTT.

The CDR3 region has the DNA TGTGCCAGCAGCTTACCAGGGGACTATGGCTACACCTTC. It translates to CASSLPGDYGYTF. The chain carries TRBV7-9 and TRBJ1-2; maybe TRBD1 (6 bases). This CDR3 contains 13 residues. Trimming stripped 2 bases from V and 3 bases from J, with 7 bases between. CDR1 SEHNR and CDR2 FQNEAQ come from the germline V gene (reference sequence).

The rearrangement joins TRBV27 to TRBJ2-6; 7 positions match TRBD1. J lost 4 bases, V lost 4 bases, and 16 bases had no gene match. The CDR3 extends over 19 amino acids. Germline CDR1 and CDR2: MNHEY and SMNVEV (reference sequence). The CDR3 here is CASSSPGQFLPSGANVLTF. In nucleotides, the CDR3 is TGTGCCAGCAGTTCACCGGGACAGTTCCTTCCTTCGGGGGCCAACGTCCTGACTTTC. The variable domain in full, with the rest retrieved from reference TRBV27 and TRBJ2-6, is EAQVTQNPRYLITVTGKKLTVTCSQNMNHEYMSWYRQDPGLGLRQIYYSMNVEVTDKGDVPEGYKVSRKEKRNFPLILESPSPNQTSLYFCASSSPGQFLPSGANVLTFGAGSRLTVL.

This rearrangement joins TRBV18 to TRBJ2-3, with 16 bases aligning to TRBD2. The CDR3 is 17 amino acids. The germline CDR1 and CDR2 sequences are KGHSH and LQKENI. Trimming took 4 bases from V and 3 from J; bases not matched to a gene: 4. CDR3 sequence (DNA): TGTGCCAGCTCACTGGGACTAGCGGGGGGGCCTACAGATACGCAGTATTTT. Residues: CASSLGLAGGPTDTQYF.

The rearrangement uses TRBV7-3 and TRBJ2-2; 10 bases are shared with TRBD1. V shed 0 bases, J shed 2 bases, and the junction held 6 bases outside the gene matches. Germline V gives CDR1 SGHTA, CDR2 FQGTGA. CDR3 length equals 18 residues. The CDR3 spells CASSLTKGQGVNTGELFF. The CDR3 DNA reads TGTGCCAGCAGCTTAACGAAAGGACAGGGGGTCAACACCGGGGAGCTGTTTTTT. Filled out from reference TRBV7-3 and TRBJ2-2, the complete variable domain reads GAGVSQTPSNKVTEKGKYVELRCDPISGHTALYWYRQSLGQGPEFLIYFQGTGAADDSGLPNDRFFAVRPEGSVSTLKIQRTERGDSAVYLCASSLTKGQGVNTGELFFGEGSRLTVL.

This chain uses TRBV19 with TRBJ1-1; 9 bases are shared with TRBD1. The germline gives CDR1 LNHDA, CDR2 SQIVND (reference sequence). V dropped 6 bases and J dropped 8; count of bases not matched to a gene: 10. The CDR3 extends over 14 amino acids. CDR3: CASSDTGTGREAFF. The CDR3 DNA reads TGTGCCAGTAGCGATACTGGGACAGGGCGAGAAGCTTTCTTT.

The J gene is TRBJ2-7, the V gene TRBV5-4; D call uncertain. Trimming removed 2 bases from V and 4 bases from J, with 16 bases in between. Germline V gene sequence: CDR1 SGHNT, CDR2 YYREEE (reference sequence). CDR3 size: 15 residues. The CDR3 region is CASSFTGVDGYEQYF. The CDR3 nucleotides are TGTGCCAGCAGCTTCACTGGGGTCGACGGGTACGAGCAGTACTTC.

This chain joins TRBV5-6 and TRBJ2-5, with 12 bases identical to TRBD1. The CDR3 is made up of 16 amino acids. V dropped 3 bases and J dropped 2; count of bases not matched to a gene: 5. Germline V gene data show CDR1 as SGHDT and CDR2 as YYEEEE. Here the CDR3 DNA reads TGTGCCAGCAGCTCCGGGACAGGGGGCTATCAAGAGACCCAGTACTTC. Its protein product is CASSSGTGGYQETQYF. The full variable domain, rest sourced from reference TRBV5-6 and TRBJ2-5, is DAGVTQSPTHLIKTRGQQVTLRCSPKSGHDTVSWYQQALGQGPQFIFQYYEEEERQRGNFPDRFSGHQFPNYSSELNVNALLLGDSALYLCASSSGTGGYQETQYFGPGTRLLVL.

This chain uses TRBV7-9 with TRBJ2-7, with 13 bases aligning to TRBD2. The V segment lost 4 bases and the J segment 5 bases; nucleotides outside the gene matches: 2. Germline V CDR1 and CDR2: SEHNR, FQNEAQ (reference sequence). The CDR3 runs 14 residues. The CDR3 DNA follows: TGTGCCAGCAGCTCCGGGACTAGCGGGAACGAGCAGTACTTC. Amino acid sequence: CASSSGTSGNEQYF.

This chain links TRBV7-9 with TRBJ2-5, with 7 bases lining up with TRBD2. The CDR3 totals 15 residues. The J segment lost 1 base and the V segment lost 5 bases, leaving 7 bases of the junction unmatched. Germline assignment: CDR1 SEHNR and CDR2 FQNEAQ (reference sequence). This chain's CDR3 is CASSPIAGLQETQYF. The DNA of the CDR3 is TGTGCCAGCAGCCCAATAGCGGGCCTCCAAGAGACCCAGTACTTC.

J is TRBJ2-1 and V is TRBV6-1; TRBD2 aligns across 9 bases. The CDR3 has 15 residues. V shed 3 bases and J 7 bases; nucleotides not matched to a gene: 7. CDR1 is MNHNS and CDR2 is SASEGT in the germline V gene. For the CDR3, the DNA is TGTGCCAGCAGTGATGATGGACTAGCGCCTAATGAGCAGTTCTTC. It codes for CASSDDGLAPNEQFF.

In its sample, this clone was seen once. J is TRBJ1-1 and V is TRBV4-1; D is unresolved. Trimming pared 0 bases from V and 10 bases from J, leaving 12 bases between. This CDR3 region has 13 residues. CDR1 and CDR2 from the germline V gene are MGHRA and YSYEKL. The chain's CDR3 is CASSQDPLWGAFF. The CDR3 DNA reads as TGCGCCAGCAGCCAAGACCCCCTTTGGGGAGCTTTCTTT.

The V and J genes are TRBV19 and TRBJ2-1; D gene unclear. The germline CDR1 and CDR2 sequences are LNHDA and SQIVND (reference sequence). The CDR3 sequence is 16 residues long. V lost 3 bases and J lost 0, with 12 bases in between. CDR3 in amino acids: CASSIGTVSSYNEQFF. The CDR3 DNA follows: TGTGCCAGTAGTATCGGTACGGTTAGCTCCTACAATGAGCAGTTCTTC. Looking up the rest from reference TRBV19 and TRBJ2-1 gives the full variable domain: DGGITQSPKYLFRKEGQNVTLSCEQNLNHDAMYWYRQDPGQGLRLIYYSQIVNDFQKGDIAEGYSVSREKKESFPLTVTSAQKNPTAFYLCASSIGTVSSYNEQFFGPGTRLTVL.

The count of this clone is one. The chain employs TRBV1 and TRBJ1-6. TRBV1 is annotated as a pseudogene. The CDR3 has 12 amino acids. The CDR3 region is CTSSPRGGSQDF. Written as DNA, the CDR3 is TGCACCAGCAGCCCTAGAGGCGGATCTCAAGATTTT.